The 20 T cell receptor beta chains below were found in one sample sequenced in a study of regulatory T cells in long-lasting Graves disease. The time point here: newly diagnosed GD, antithyroid drugs for less than 3 months. Researchers made the TCR library from RNA that was extracted from PBMCs. The authors built TCR beta libraries using iRepertoire HTBI primers and Arm-PCR of CDR3 regions. TCRdb reanalysed the multiplex PCR reads using MiXCR and keeps one entry per CDR3 protein. The sample lists 440,000 or so distinct CDR3 sequences, about 17% occurring once. These same data were also listed under a study on T cells in Graves' hyperthyroidism and ophthalmopathy.

Here the sequenced sample was peripheral blood mononuclear cells (PBMCs), taken at new diagnosis, from a patient treated with antithyroid drugs. These TCRs come from a woman in her twenties or thirties with Graves disease.

This rearrangement joins TRBV24-1 to TRBJ2-1, with 11 bases aligning to TRBD2. The length of the CDR3 is 16 residues. CDR1 is KGHDR, CDR2 SFDVKD, per germline. J lost 6 bases, V lost 4 bases, and 7 bases had no gene match. CDR3 protein: CATSDPLAGARNEQFF. CDR3 bases: TGTGCCACCAGTGACCCACTAGCGGGAGCTCGCAATGAGCAGTTCTTC.

This clonotype was recorded at least ten times. CDR3 protein: CASSQQVAADTQYF. The DNA of the CDR3 is TGTGCCAGCAGCCAGCAGGTAGCGGCAGATACGCAGTATTTT. This chain links TRBV3-1 with TRBJ2-3; D might be TRBD2 (6 bases). V shed 3 bases and J shed 4 bases, with 11 bases lying between them. The CDR3 totals 14 residues. CDR1 is LGHDT and CDR2 is YNNKEL in the germline V gene (reference sequence).

This clonotype was seen at least ten times. The chain recombines TRBV7-9 with TRBJ2-7; 8 nucleotides line up with TRBD2. The CDR3 loop spans 15 amino acids. With 3 bases clipped from V and 7 bases from J, the junction kept 11 bases outside the gene matches. Germline values: CDR1 SEHNR, CDR2 FQNEAQ (reference sequence). CDR3 nucleotide sequence: TGTGCCAGCAGCTTTTCGGGCGGGAGGTTTGAAGAGCAGTACTTC. Its protein is CASSFSGGRFEEQYF.

In its sample, this clonotype was seen a few times. This chain links TRBV5-1 with TRBJ1-5; unclear D gene. CDR3 size: 15 residues. V was cut by 4 bases and J by 2 bases, with 13 bases left in between. Germline V gene data show CDR1 as SGHRS and CDR2 as YFSETQ. The CDR3 DNA is TGCGCCAGCAGCCCCGGGGTTTTAGGCAATCAGCCCCAGCATTTT. It codes for CASSPGVLGNQPQHF.

This clonotype was detected only a few times. V and J are TRBV19 and TRBJ2-2; D possibly corresponds to TRBD2 (6 bases). The germline V gene encodes CDR1 LNHDA and CDR2 SQIVND (reference sequence). The CDR3 has 14 amino acids. Between the trimmed V and J ends, which lost 7 bases and 7 bases, there was a span of 16 bases. CDR3 DNA: TGTGCCAGTACCCCTTCGGGGGTCGTCGGGGAGCTGTTTTTT. This sequence encodes CASTPSGVVGELFF.

The chain couples TRBV18 to TRBJ1-3, with D maybe TRBD1 (6 bases). The V gene's germline CDR1 is KGHSH and CDR2 LQKENI. V lost 7 bases and J 2 bases, leaving 18 bases between the germline ends. This CDR3 comprises 16 residues. The CDR3 spells CASYRPGHDAGNTIYF. CDR3 sequence (DNA): TGTGCCAGCTACAGACCGGGACATGACGCTGGAAACACCATATATTTT. Full variable domain (remainder filled in from reference TRBV18 and TRBJ1-3): NAGVMQNPRHLVRRRGQEARLRCSPMKGHSHVYWYRQLPEEGLKFMVYLQKENIIDESGMPKERFSAEFPKEGPSILRIQQVVRGDSAAYFCASYRPGHDAGNTIYFGEGSWLTVV.

Many counts were recorded for this clonotype. The chain employs TRBV6-1 and TRBJ1-1; no clear D. Per the germline V gene, CDR1 is MNHNS and CDR2 is SASEGT. The CDR3 extends over 13 amino acids. Trimming removed 6 bases from V and 6 bases from J, with 14 bases in between. DNA of the CDR3: TGTGCCAGCAGCTCAATCGTAAGCCCTGAAGCTTTCTTT. Translating it yields CASSSIVSPEAFF.

This clonotype appeared many times. The CDR3 bases are TGTGCCAGCATACCGGGACTAGCAAGCAATGAGCAGTTCTTC. It yields the protein CASIPGLASNEQFF. The V call is TRBV28, the J call TRBJ2-1, with 9 positions matching TRBD2. CDR3 length equals 14 residues. The germline CDR1 and CDR2 sequences are MDHEN and SYDVKM. With V trimmed by 7 bases and J by 6 bases, 7 bases remained unmatched.

This chain links TRBV15 with TRBJ1-1; possible D gene TRBD1, 5 bases. V was shortened by 5 bases and J by 6 bases, with 16 bases between the two germline ends. CDR3 length equals 14 residues. Germline values: CDR1 LNHNV, CDR2 YYDKDF (reference sequence). The CDR3 spells CATSRRDRLAEAFF. The CDR3 region has the DNA TGTGCCACCAGCCGGAGGGACCGACTAGCTGAAGCTTTCTTT.

This clonotype was seen many times. The gene calls are TRBV12-3 or TRBV12-4 and TRBJ1-1; D perhaps matches TRBD1 (6 bases). V gave up 2 bases and J gave up 0 bases, with 10 bases separating them. This CDR3 is 15 amino acids long. The CDR3 is CASSLQGLMNTEAFF. CDR3 sequence (DNA): TGTGCCAGCAGTTTACAGGGGCTCATGAACACTGAAGCTTTCTTT.

The chain couples TRBV12-3 or TRBV12-4 to TRBJ2-7, with D maybe TRBD1 (6 bases). CDR3 length: 15 amino acids. Trimming left V 6 bases short and J 2 bases short, with 17 bases between. The CDR3 loop is CASSHRAKTTYEQYF. The CDR3 bases are TGTGCCAGCAGCCACAGGGCAAAGACCACCTACGAGCAGTACTTC.

The chain employs TRBV7-3 and TRBJ2-7; 9 nucleotides line up with TRBD1. The CDR3 has 15 residues. CDR1 SGHTA and CDR2 FQGTGA come from the germline V gene. V lost 4 bases, J lost 5 bases, and 9 bases stayed unmatched. The CDR3 DNA reads TGTGCCAGCAGCTCCGGGACAGGGCCTCTCCACGAGCAGTACTTC. It encodes CASSSGTGPLHEQYF.

At least ten counts were recorded for this clonotype. The chain recombines TRBV20-1 with TRBJ1-4; 8 nucleotides line up with TRBD1. The CDR3 has 13 residues. V shed 4 bases, J shed 5 bases, and the junction held 3 bases outside the gene matches. Germline CDR1 and CDR2: DFQATT and SNEGSKA (reference sequence). The CDR3 DNA sequence: TGCAGTGCTACCGGGACAGGAAATGAAAAACTGTTTTTT. Encoded protein: CSATGTGNEKLFF.

Written as DNA, the CDR3 is TGCAGTGCTAGAGGGCCGACTAGCGGACGCACAGATACGCAGTATTTT. Translated: CSARGPTSGRTDTQYF. V usage is TRBV20-1 and J usage is TRBJ2-3; 9 nucleotides line up with TRBD2. The CDR3 spans 16 residues. Germline V gene lookup returns CDR1 DFQATT and CDR2 SNEGSKA (reference sequence). Losses at the gene ends were 1 base for V and 1 base for J; bases not matched to a gene: 6.

This clonotype was recorded a few times. The J gene is TRBJ2-7, the V gene TRBV18; a possible D gene is TRBD2 (6 bases). Trimming took off 6 bases at V and 2 bases at J, with 20 bases between the two ends. The length of the CDR3 is 16 residues. CDR1 KGHSH and CDR2 LQKENI come from the germline V gene. CDR3 sequence reads: CASSPNGASETYEQYF. Written as DNA, the CDR3 is TGTGCCAGCTCGCCAAACGGGGCTAGCGAGACCTACGAGCAGTACTTC.

The rearrangement links TRBV19 to TRBJ1-1; D remains ambiguous. Germline CDR1 is LNHDA and CDR2 is SQIVND (reference sequence). The CDR3 contains 11 residues. Between the trimmed V and J ends, which lost 7 bases and 9 bases, there was a span of 12 bases. The chain's CDR3 is CASTRPDKAFF. CDR3 bases: TGTGCCAGTACCCGCCCTGACAAAGCTTTCTTT. The full variable domain, rest sourced from reference TRBV19 and TRBJ1-1, is DGGITQSPKYLFRKEGQNVTLSCEQNLNHDAMYWYRQDPGQGLRLIYYSQIVNDFQKGDIAEGYSVSREKKESFPLTVTSAQKNPTAFYLCASTRPDKAFFGQGTRLTVV.

This clonotype has ten or more counts. The chain links TRBV6-2 or TRBV6-3 to TRBJ2-1; D remains unclear. CDR1 and CDR2 from the germline V gene are MNHEY and SVGEGT. The ends were cut back, 2 bases at V and 9 bases at J, with 8 bases in the middle. The CDR3 has 12 amino acids. The CDR3 spells CASSYEVGEQFF. The CDR3 DNA sequence: TGTGCCAGCAGTTACGAAGTGGGTGAGCAGTTCTTC.

In this sample, this clonotype turned up many times. The rearrangement joins TRBV11-2 to TRBJ2-6; D not certain. The CDR3 loop spans 16 amino acids. The V end was cut by 0 bases, the J end by 0 bases, with 6 bases between. Germline CDR1 and CDR2: SGHAT and FQNNGV. CDR3 sequence (DNA): TGTGCCAGCAGCTTAGACCGGAACTCTGGGGCCAACGTCCTGACTTTC. Its protein is CASSLDRNSGANVLTF.

There are many counts of this clonotype. The J gene is TRBJ2-7, the V gene TRBV12-3 or TRBV12-4; TRBD2 agrees at 8 bases. This CDR3 region has 15 residues. Trimming cost V 4 bases and J 3 bases; bases outside gene matches: 8. CDR3: CASSSESGSGYEQYF. The CDR3 DNA is TGTGCCAGCAGTTCGGAGAGCGGGAGTGGCTACGAGCAGTACTTC.

CDR3 coding DNA: TGCGCCAGCAGCTTGAAGTCAGCAGCTAACTATGGCTACACCTTC. Translated, it gives CASSLKSAANYGYTF. The V and J genes are TRBV5-1 and TRBJ1-2; D is unresolved. V was pared by 1 base and J by 0 bases, with 10 bases between. CDR3 length: 15 residues. Germline values: CDR1 SGHRS, CDR2 YFSETQ.